A single sample is the source of the 28 T cell receptor beta chains below, sequenced in a study of PD-1 blockade in classical Hodgkin lymphoma. Each patient relapsed following autologous stem cell transplantation, and prior brentuximab vedotin exposure differed. The protocol was immunoSEQ multiplex PCR, while the TCRdb copy is restricted to in-frame clones and leaves out a portion. Here the sample spans 60,000 to 75,000 clones, more than 75% being singletons. The sequenced sample was peripheral blood mononuclear cells (PBMCs), obtained at baseline. These TCRs come from a human donor with classical Hodgkin lymphoma.

The sample holds a few counts of this clone. J is TRBJ2-1 and V is TRBV5-1; TRBD2 agrees at 8 bases. The CDR3 is 15 residues long. Germline CDR1 is SGHRS and CDR2 is YFSETQ. The ends lost 0 bases at V and 3 bases at J; junction bases unmatched: 2. CDR3: CASSLGAGGYNEQFF. In DNA form, the CDR3 reads TGCGCCAGCAGCTTGGGTGCGGGAGGCTACAATGAGCAGTTCTTC.

The rearrangement links TRBV27 to TRBJ2-7; a weak D match, TRBD1 (5 bases). Germline V gene sequence: CDR1 MNHEY, CDR2 SMNVEV (reference sequence). The V end was cut by 0 bases, the J end by 6 bases, with 18 bases between. The CDR3 sequence is 16 residues long. The CDR3 sequence: CASSLSQGSPLREQYF. CDR3 nucleotides: TGTGCCAGCAGTTTATCGCAGGGCAGCCCGCTGCGCGAGCAGTACTTC.

V is TRBV27 and J is TRBJ1-2, with D tentatively TRBD1 (5 bases). The germline V gene has CDR1 MNHEY and CDR2 SMNVEV (reference sequence). The CDR3 contains 13 residues. Trimming took off 5 bases at V and 2 bases at J, with 9 bases between the two ends. CDR3 coding DNA: TGTGCCAGCAGTCCCGGACAAAACTATGGCTACACCTTC. Amino acid sequence: CASSPGQNYGYTF.

This chain links TRBV27 with TRBJ2-2; 14 bases line up with TRBD2. The CDR3 is made up of 16 amino acids. Germline CDR1 and CDR2: MNHEY and SMNVEV (reference sequence). The junction had 5 bases not matched to a gene; V was cut back by 5 bases and J by 6 bases. The CDR3 reads CASSPGTSGSPGELFF. The CDR3 coding sequence is TGTGCCAGCAGTCCTGGGACTAGCGGGAGTCCCGGGGAGCTGTTTTTT.

This chain connects TRBV10-3 to TRBJ2-7; D not resolved. V was trimmed by 0 bases and J by 4 bases, leaving 7 bases between them. Germline CDR1 reads ENHRY; CDR2 reads SYGVKD. CDR3 size: 13 residues. For the CDR3, the DNA is TGTGCCATCAGTGAGTCACCTTTTTACGAGCAGTACTTC. Translated: CAISESPFYEQYF.

The V and J genes are TRBV6-6 and TRBJ1-6; 9 bases map to TRBD1. The V gene end was trimmed by 7 bases and the J gene end by 12 bases; junction bases not matched to a gene: 16. The CDR3 is 16 residues long. Germline V gives CDR1 MNHNY, CDR2 SVGAGI (reference sequence). The CDR3 loop is CASNQRDRDESLPLHF. The CDR3 region has the DNA TGTGCCAGCAATCAGCGGGACAGGGATGAAAGCCTACCCCTCCACTTT.

Here the CDR3 reads CASADSPNTGELFF. CDR3 sequence (DNA): TGTGCCAGCGCAGACAGTCCGAACACCGGGGAGCTGTTTTTT. V and J are TRBV7-9 and TRBJ2-2, with D possibly TRBD1 on 5 matching bases. Trimming stripped 8 bases from V and 0 bases from J, with 10 bases between. CDR3 size: 14 residues. Germline V gene sequence: CDR1 SEHNR, CDR2 FQNEAQ (reference sequence).

This chain links TRBV29-1 with TRBJ2-1; the match to TRBD2 covers 8 bases. The CDR3 is 14 amino acids. Per germline, CDR1 SQVTM and CDR2 ANQGSEA. V lost 5 bases to trimming and J lost 4 bases; unmatched junction nucleotides: 7. The CDR3 is CSVPAGERYNEQFF. CDR3 coding DNA: TGCAGCGTTCCAGCGGGAGAGAGGTACAATGAGCAGTTCTTC.

The chain has TRBV30 and TRBJ2-5; the match to TRBD2 covers 12 bases. Germline V gene sequence: CDR1 GTSNPN, CDR2 SVGIG (reference sequence). This CDR3 contains 15 residues. J lost 2 bases, V lost 2 bases, and 3 bases had no gene match. The CDR3 reads CAWSSGLAGQETQYF. The CDR3 DNA sequence: TGTGCCTGGAGTTCAGGACTAGCGGGGCAAGAGACCCAGTACTTC. The full variable domain, in which reference TRBV30 and TRBJ2-5 provide the parts outside the CDR3, is SQTIHQWPATLVQPVGSPLSLECTVEGTSNPNLYWYRQAAGRGLQLLFYSVGIGQISSEVPQNLSASRPQDRQFILSSKKLLLSDSGFYLCAWSSGLAGQETQYFGPGTRLLVL.

The V and J genes are TRBV7-2 and TRBJ2-2; D might be TRBD2 (5 bases). The CDR3 has 15 residues. Trimming removed 1 base from V and 2 bases from J, with 8 bases in between. Germline CDR1 reads SGHTA; CDR2 reads FQGNSA. The CDR3 nucleotides are TGTGCCAGCAGCTTAGGAGGACTTAACACCGGGGAGCTGTTTTTT. As protein: CASSLGGLNTGELFF.

The rearrangement links TRBV13 to TRBJ2-3; D perhaps matches TRBD1 (6 bases). V gave up 5 bases and J gave up 1 base, with 19 bases separating them. The germline CDR1 and CDR2 sequences are PRHDT and FYEKMQ (reference sequence). The CDR3 runs 17 residues. CDR3 nucleotides: TGTGCCAGCAGCAGGGGGAACGGGATTTGGGGCACAGATACGCAGTATTTT. Amino acid sequence: CASSRGNGIWGTDTQYF.

The rearrangement joins TRBV19 to TRBJ2-7; 8 positions match TRBD2. Germline-derived CDR1 and CDR2 are LNHDA and SQIVND (reference sequence). With V trimmed by 4 bases and J by 5 bases, 13 bases remained unmatched. The CDR3 is 16 amino acids. The CDR3 bases are TGTGCCAGTAGTAACCTCCCCGGGACTAGAGGTGACGAGCAGTACTTC. Translated: CASSNLPGTRGDEQYF.

The chain couples TRBV5-4 to TRBJ2-1, with 15 bases matching TRBD2. V lost 0 bases, J lost 14 bases, and 6 bases stayed unmatched. Germline V gives CDR1 SGHNT, CDR2 YYREEE (reference sequence). The CDR3 runs to 15 residues. The CDR3 DNA reads TGTGCCAGCAGCTTGGGGACTAGCGGGGGGGATGTCGAGTTCTTC. This translates into CASSLGTSGGDVEFF. Variable domain in full (rest from reference TRBV5-4 and TRBJ2-1): ETGVTQSPTHLIKTRGQQVTLRCSSQSGHNTVSWYQQALGQGPQFIFQYYREEENGRGNFPPRFSGLQFPNYSSELNVNALELDDSALYLCASSLGTSGGDVEFFGPGTRLTVL.

V usage is TRBV7-9 and J usage is TRBJ2-1; 7 bases fit TRBD1. The CDR3 has 15 residues. The germline V gene has CDR1 SEHNR and CDR2 FQNEAQ (reference sequence). V lost 4 bases, J lost 2 bases, and 5 bases stayed unmatched. This chain's CDR3 is CASSSSGGTYNEQFF. CDR3 DNA: TGTGCCAGCAGCTCGTCAGGGGGAACCTACAATGAGCAGTTCTTC.

The chain employs TRBV2 and TRBJ2-5; possibly TRBD1 or TRBD2 for D (6 bases each). Per germline, CDR1 SNHLY and CDR2 FYNNEI. Trimming stripped 3 bases from V and 4 bases from J, with 18 bases between. The CDR3 runs 16 residues. CDR3: CASSDPRGDGRETQYF. The DNA for the CDR3 is TGTGCCAGCAGTGACCCGAGGGGGGACGGTCGAGAGACCCAGTACTTC.

As regards this clone: The junction departs from germline at one end; a sequencing error may be responsible. The chain has TRBV7-7 and TRBJ2-1; 11 nucleotides line up with TRBD2. This CDR3 contains 14 residues. Per germline, CDR1 SSHAT and CDR2 FNYEAQ (reference sequence). For the CDR3, the DNA is TGTGCTAGCAGCGCTTCTAGCGGGGGGTATGAGCAGTTCTTC. This encodes CASSASSGGYEQFF.

The rearrangement links TRBV19 to TRBJ2-7; D uncertain. Trimming took off 7 bases at V and 2 bases at J, with 12 bases between the two ends. The germline V gene has CDR1 LNHDA and CDR2 SQIVND (reference sequence). The CDR3 extends over 13 amino acids. The CDR3 protein is CASNPDGAYEQYF. The CDR3 coding sequence is TGTGCCAGTAACCCCGACGGCGCCTACGAGCAGTACTTC. Full variable domain (remainder filled in from reference TRBV19 and TRBJ2-7): DGGITQSPKYLFRKEGQNVTLSCEQNLNHDAMYWYRQDPGQGLRLIYYSQIVNDFQKGDIAEGYSVSREKKESFPLTVTSAQKNPTAFYLCASNPDGAYEQYFGPGTRLTVT.

The rearrangement joins TRBV18 to TRBJ1-1; the D gene is possibly TRBD1 (6 bases). The CDR3 length is 13 residues. V lost 2 bases to trimming and J lost 11 bases, with 15 bases between them. The V gene's germline CDR1 is KGHSH and CDR2 LQKENI. CDR3 in amino acids: CASSPSGDTGAFF. DNA for the CDR3: TGTGCCAGCTCACCATCGGGGGACACTGGGGCTTTCTTT.

This chain links TRBV5-6 with TRBJ1-3; possibly TRBD1 for D (6 bases). The CDR3 spans 14 residues. V gave up 2 bases and J gave up 3 bases, with 9 bases separating them. Per germline, CDR1 SGHDT and CDR2 YYEEEE. CDR3 nucleotide sequence: TGTGCCAGCAGCTTACAGGGTGGTGGAAACACCATATATTTT. This codes for CASSLQGGGNTIYF.

The rearrangement links TRBV15 to TRBJ2-4, with 11 bases identical to TRBD2. J was trimmed by 0 bases and V by 0 bases; bases with no gene match: 4. This CDR3 has 18 residues. Germline V lookup: CDR1 LNHNV, CDR2 YYDKDF (reference sequence). For the CDR3, the DNA is TGTGCCACCAGCAGAGAGCTAGCGGGAGGCCGAGCCAAAAACATTCAGTACTTC. It specifies CATSRELAGGRAKNIQYF.

There are a few counts of this clone. The gene calls are TRBV11-2 and TRBJ1-1; perhaps TRBD1 as D (5 bases). The CDR3 loop spans 14 amino acids. Germline CDR1 SGHAT, CDR2 FQNNGV. Trimming took 3 bases from V and 4 from J, leaving 12 bases between them. CDR3 sequence reads: CASSFPGRTTEAFF. The CDR3 nucleotides are TGTGCCAGCAGCTTCCCGGGGCGCACCACTGAAGCTTTCTTT. Filled out from reference TRBV11-2 and TRBJ1-1, the complete variable domain reads EAGVAQSPRYKIIEKRQSVAFWCNPISGHATLYWYQQILGQGPKLLIQFQNNGVVDDSQLPKDRFSAERLKGVDSTLKIQPAKLEDSAVYLCASSFPGRTTEAFFGQGTRLTVV.

CDR3 amino acids: CASSPASGPSEQYF. CDR3 DNA: TGTGCCAGTAGTCCCGCTAGCGGTCCAAGCGAGCAGTACTTC. The chain links TRBV19 to TRBJ2-7; 7 nucleotides match TRBD2. V dropped 5 bases and J dropped 6; count of bases not matched to a gene: 10. From germline, CDR1 is LNHDA and CDR2 SQIVND (reference sequence). The CDR3 is 14 amino acids.

The rearrangement links TRBV15 to TRBJ2-7, with a possible D match to TRBD1 (8 bases). V lost 1 base and J 3 bases, leaving 16 bases between the germline ends. The CDR3 is made up of 16 amino acids. Germline loops: CDR1 LNHNV, CDR2 YYDKDF (reference sequence). The CDR3 DNA is TGTGCCACCAGCAGAGCGGGAGGACAGGGTTACTACGAGCAGTACTTC. It translates to CATSRAGGQGYYEQYF.

This chain connects TRBV7-9 to TRBJ2-3; D unresolved. The V end lost 4 bases, the J end lost 0 bases, and 8 bases lay between the germline ends. The CDR3 consists of 14 residues. Per the germline V gene, CDR1 is SEHNR and CDR2 is FQNEAQ (reference sequence). This CDR3 reads CASSYSPSTDTQYF. CDR3 nucleotides: TGTGCCAGCAGCTACAGCCCTAGCACAGATACGCAGTATTTT. The entire variable domain, with the rest obtained from reference TRBV7-9 and TRBJ2-3, is as follows: DTGVSQNPRHKITKRGQNVTFRCDPISEHNRLYWYRQTLGQGPEFLTYFQNEAQLEKSRLLSDRFSAERPKGSFSTLEIQRTEQGDSAMYLCASSYSPSTDTQYFGPGTRLTVL.

This chain links TRBV7-8 with TRBJ2-7, with D perhaps matching TRBD2 (5 bases). The CDR3 is made up of 11 amino acids. Germline V gene data show CDR1 as SGHVS and CDR2 as FQNEAQ. Deletions cut 6 bases from V and 3 bases from J, with 6 bases between. CDR3 sequence reads: CASRTSYEQYF. The CDR3 region has the DNA TGTGCCAGCAGAACTAGCTACGAGCAGTACTTC. Full variable domain (missing parts from reference TRBV7-8 and TRBJ2-7): GAGVSQSPRYKVAKRGQDVALRCDPISGHVSLFWYQQALGQGPEFLTYFQNEAQLDKSGLPSDRFFAERPEGSVSTLKIQRTQQEDSAVYLCASRTSYEQYFGPGTRLTVT.

This clone was detected once. The gene calls are TRBV5-4 and TRBJ2-2; 7 nucleotides align to TRBD2. This CDR3 contains 14 residues. The germline V gene encodes CDR1 SGHNT and CDR2 YYREEE (reference sequence). J lost 2 bases, V lost 4 bases, and 2 bases had no gene match. The CDR3 DNA follows: TGTGCCAGCAGCCGGGACTACAACACCGGGGAGCTGTTTTTT. Translated: CASSRDYNTGELFF.

The chain couples TRBV5-1 to TRBJ2-2; 11 nucleotides match TRBD2. Germline CDR1 SGHRS, CDR2 YFSETQ. The CDR3 totals 15 residues. V dropped 4 bases and J dropped 3; count of bases not matched to a gene: 2. The CDR3 DNA follows: TGCGCCAGCAGCACTAGCGGGAGTGACACCGGGGAGCTGTTTTTT. Its protein product is CASSTSGSDTGELFF.

The chain joins TRBV9 to TRBJ2-7, with D maybe TRBD1 (6 bases). CDR3 length: 14 residues. Trimming stripped 1 base from V and 2 bases from J, with 10 bases between. Germline CDR1 SGDLS, CDR2 YYNGEE. CDR3 sequence: CASSVTGTTYEQYF. Written as DNA, the CDR3 is TGTGCCAGCAGCGTAACCGGGACAACCTACGAGCAGTACTTC. The variable domain in full, completed from reference TRBV9 and TRBJ2-7, reads DSGVTQTPKHLITATGQRVTLRCSPRSGDLSVYWYQQSLDQGLQFLIQYYNGEERAKGNILERFSAQQFPDLHSELNLSSLELGDSALYFCASSVTGTTYEQYFGPGTRLTVT.